Detailed here is one TCR beta chain. Its antigen is currently unknown. Vbeta (60) and Jbeta (13) primers were used in the PCR. Per the original methods: Roughly 76 million unique TCR beta chains, roughly 11 million of them shared, were counted by a later analysis. Profiled with immunoSEQ multiplex PCR; TCRdb holds only in-frame clones, not every one. V, J and clone size reflect that table, while D and trimming were determined from the DNA. The table shows about 90,000 clones, with roughly 58% occurring only once. V dropped 3 bases and J dropped 1 base, with 9 bases sitting between them. The CDR3 is made up of 13 amino acids. Germline CDR1 reads GTSNPN; CDR2 reads SVGIG (reference sequence). The record originates from a study of cytomegalovirus exposure and HLA in healthy donors. Study-wide context: T cells numbering about 200 million yielded more than 95 million unique TCR beta sequences in an earlier analysis. General observations from the study: A missense variant in DCLRE1C was later tied to TCR beta V- and J-gene trimming. Per a later analysis, about 15,000 TCR beta sequences showed association with HLA alleles at 0.05 false discovery rate.

This receptor was obtained from a woman aged 30 to 39 in good health and CMV-seropositive. The V gene is TRBV30, the J gene TRBJ1-1, with a possible D match to TRBD1 (5 bases). The material sequenced was PBMCs. For the CDR3, the DNA is TGTGCCTGGAGGGACAACTGGAACACTGAAGCTTTCTTT. This translates into CAWRDNWNTEAFF.